These 27 T cell receptor beta chains share one sample of origin, sequenced in a study of patients and donors after allogeneic stem cell transplantation. TCRdb reprocessed the RT-PCR reads with MiXCR, giving one entry per CDR3 protein. The repertoire has about 160,000 distinct CDR3 sequences, about 24% of them found once; the top ten carry roughly 26%. The material sequenced was blood, either unsorted or a sorted T cell fraction (not recorded which). The receptors were sampled from a human donor who was either an allogeneic HSCT recipient or a stem cell or donor lymphocyte infusion donor (not recorded which). It is not recorded whose cells these are; they may come from a transplant donor.

This clonotype was counted between two and nine times. The rearrangement uses TRBV15 and TRBJ2-5; D not resolved. Per the germline V gene, CDR1 is LNHNV and CDR2 is YYDKDF (reference sequence). The CDR3 totals 16 residues. V dropped 0 bases and J dropped 5 bases, with 16 bases sitting between them. CDR3 DNA: TGTGCCACCAGCAGAGATCCGCTAGTCACTTTCGAGACCCAGTACTTC. Translating it yields CATSRDPLVTFETQYF.

This clonotype was picked up a small number of times. This rearrangement joins TRBV24-1 to TRBJ2-1; no clear D. Trimming left V 0 bases short and J 8 bases short, with 13 bases between. CDR1 and CDR2 (germline): KGHDR, SFDVKD. This CDR3 is 15 amino acids long. In DNA, the CDR3 is TGTGCCACCAGTGATTTGGTTGAAGGGTCCGATGAGCAGTTCTTC. This gives the protein CATSDLVEGSDEQFF.

The chain recombines TRBV20-1 with TRBJ2-7, with 13 bases aligning to TRBD2. Germline V gives CDR1 DFQATT, CDR2 SNEGSKA (reference sequence). The V and J ends lost 6 bases and 7 bases, in that order; junction bases with no gene match: 12. The length of the CDR3 is 15 residues. CDR3 protein: CSAYPGGLAGDEQYF. The CDR3 DNA is TGCAGTGCGTACCCCGGAGGACTAGCGGGGGATGAGCAGTACTTC.

The chain combines TRBV6-6 with TRBJ2-3; 9 bases are shared with TRBD2. The trim removed 2 bases at V and 2 bases at J, leaving 2 bases unmatched. Germline values: CDR1 MNHNY, CDR2 SVGAGI (reference sequence). This CDR3 region has 15 residues. The CDR3 coding sequence is TGTGCCAGCAGTTACGGCGGGAGGGCCACAGATACGCAGTATTTT. Translating gives CASSYGGRATDTQYF.

This rearrangement joins TRBV6-6 to TRBJ2-5; perhaps TRBD1 as D (6 bases). This CDR3 is 12 amino acids long. CDR1 is MNHNY and CDR2 is SVGAGI in the germline V gene (reference sequence). Trimming stripped 7 bases from V and 5 bases from J, with 11 bases between. DNA for the CDR3: TGTGCCAGCACAGGGGATCTGGAGACCCAGTACTTC. Protein product: CASTGDLETQYF.

This clonotype has only a few counts. This rearrangement joins TRBV5-1 to TRBJ1-6; no definite D call. CDR3 length: 16 amino acids. The germline V and J ends were trimmed by 3 bases and 0 bases, with 10 bases remaining between them. CDR1 and CDR2 from the germline V gene are SGHRS and YFSETQ. The CDR3 DNA is TGCGCCAGCAGCTCAGTGGGGAGCTCCTATAATTCACCCCTCCACTTT. Translation gives CASSSVGSSYNSPLHF. Combining the CDR3 with reference TRBV5-1 and TRBJ1-6 gives the whole variable domain KAGVTQTPRYLIKTRGQQVTLSCSPISGHRSVSWYQQTPGQGLQFLFEYFSETQRNKGNFPGRFSGRQFSNSRSEMNVSTLELGDSALYLCASSSVGSSYNSPLHFGNGTRLTVT.

The chain uses TRBV19 and TRBJ1-5; tentative D call: TRBD1 (6 bases). Trimming removed 6 bases at V and 0 bases at J, with 18 bases between. The CDR3 length is 17 residues. Germline CDR1 is LNHDA and CDR2 is SQIVND (reference sequence). The CDR3 nucleotides read TGTGCCAGTAGCCTCCTACAGGGAGGCAATAGCAATCAGCCCCAGCATTTT. It yields the protein CASSLLQGGNSNQPQHF.

The V gene is TRBV6-5, the J gene TRBJ1-1; possible D gene TRBD1, 5 bases. The V gene lost 4 bases and the J gene lost 1 base, with 13 bases spanning the gap. The V gene's germline CDR1 is MNHEY and CDR2 SVGAGI. CDR3 length equals 15 residues. The CDR3 nucleotides are TGTGCCAGCAGTTCACCTACGGGGGGGAACACTGAAGCTTTCTTT. The encoded protein is CASSSPTGGNTEAFF.

The chain carries TRBV18 and TRBJ2-3; D ambiguous. Germline lookup yields CDR1 KGHSH and CDR2 LQKENI. V was trimmed by 2 bases and J by 1 base, leaving 7 bases between them. There are 14 residues in the CDR3. CDR3 sequence reads: CASSPATRTDTQYF. The CDR3 nucleotides are TGTGCCAGCTCACCAGCGACCCGCACAGATACGCAGTATTTT.

The J gene is TRBJ2-1, the V gene TRBV7-6, with D uncertain. The V gene lost 5 bases and the J gene lost 6 bases, with 11 bases spanning the gap. The CDR3 totals 13 residues. Germline CDR1 reads SGHVS; CDR2 reads FNYEAQ. CDR3 sequence (DNA): TGTGCCAGCAGCGCCCGTCTGGGCAATGAGCAGTTCTTC. Amino acid sequence: CASSARLGNEQFF.

There are many counts of this clonotype. The CDR3 sequence: CASKGTSGGARTQYF. The CDR3 DNA reads TGTGCCAGCAAGGGGACTAGCGGGGGAGCTCGGACCCAGTACTTC. The V and J genes are TRBV7-9 and TRBJ2-5; 14 bases agree with TRBD2. J was trimmed by 7 bases and V by 7 bases; bases with no gene match: 8. Germline V gene lookup returns CDR1 SEHNR and CDR2 FQNEAQ (reference sequence). This CDR3 spans 15 amino acids. The full variable domain, completed using reference TRBV7-9 and TRBJ2-5, is DTGVSQNPRHKITKRGQNVTFRCDPISEHNRLYWYRQTLGQGPEFLTYFQNEAQLEKSRLLSDRFSAERPKGSFSTLEIQRTEQGDSAMYLCASKGTSGGARTQYFGPGTRLLVL.

This chain joins TRBV4-2 and TRBJ2-3; 10 bases align to TRBD2. The length of the CDR3 is 19 residues. Germline V gives CDR1 LGHNA, CDR2 YNFKEQ. The V segment lost 1 base and the J segment 5 bases; nucleotides outside the gene matches: 15. The CDR3, as DNA: TGTGCCAGCAGCCAAGGATCGGCTAGCGGGGGAGCAAGAGGAGATACGCAGTATTTT. Translation gives CASSQGSASGGARGDTQYF.

This clonotype was counted only a few times. The chain employs TRBV29-1 and TRBJ1-2; the D gene is possibly TRBD1 (5 bases). CDR1 and CDR2 (germline): SQVTM, ANQGSEA. CDR3 size: 16 residues. The V gene lost 1 base and the J gene lost 1 base, with 16 bases spanning the gap. CDR3 bases: TGCAGCGTTGAAGTAGGAACGGGGGAGTTTAACTATGGCTACACCTTC. It is translated as CSVEVGTGEFNYGYTF.

The chain links TRBV10-3 to TRBJ2-1; the match to TRBD2 covers 11 bases. The CDR3 length is 18 residues. The ends lost 6 bases at V and 5 bases at J; junction bases unmatched: 15. From germline, CDR1 is ENHRY and CDR2 SYGVKD. Here the CDR3 reads CAIRKSTGTSGRHNEQFF. CDR3 DNA sequence: TGTGCCATCAGGAAGTCGACCGGGACTAGCGGACGACACAATGAGCAGTTCTTC.

This clonotype was counted a few times. The chain has TRBV21-1 and TRBJ2-1. TRBV21-1 is reported as a pseudogene. The length of the CDR3 is 13 residues. CDR3 protein: CASSTHKHNEQFF. The CDR3 region has the DNA TGTGCCAGCAGCACCCACAAGCACAATGAGCAGTTCTTC.

The V and J genes are TRBV12-3 or TRBV12-4 and TRBJ1-5; D possibly corresponds to TRBD1 (6 bases). V was clipped by 1 base and J by 5 bases, with 15 bases between them. The CDR3 sequence is 16 residues long. The CDR3 DNA reads TGTGCCAGCAGTTTAGAATCCCCACAGGGTGATCAGCCCCAGCATTTT. Translated: CASSLESPQGDQPQHF.

This chain uses TRBV20-1 with TRBJ2-1; no firm D call. Deletions cut 2 bases from V and 6 bases from J, with 14 bases between. Germline V lookup: CDR1 DFQATT, CDR2 SNEGSKA (reference sequence). CDR3 length: 14 amino acids. CDR3 nucleotides: TGCAGTGCTAGATTAGACTCCCTCGGCAATGAGCAGTTCTTC. Residues: CSARLDSLGNEQFF.

A few counts support this clonotype. The rearrangement links TRBV20-1 to TRBJ2-1; D is unclear. This CDR3 is built from 16 residues. Germline CDR1 is DFQATT and CDR2 is SNEGSKA (reference sequence). The V end was cut by 0 bases, the J end by 0 bases, with 12 bases between. The CDR3 DNA sequence: TGCAGTGCTAGAGATCTCTTACGTAGCTCCTACAATGAGCAGTTCTTC. Its translation is CSARDLLRSSYNEQFF.

The V gene is TRBV18, the J gene TRBJ1-1; D unresolved. The CDR3 runs to 14 residues. Germline CDR1 reads KGHSH; CDR2 reads LQKENI. Trimming stripped 0 bases from V and 5 bases from J, with 10 bases between. DNA for the CDR3: TGTGCCAGCTCACCACCGGGCGTTGGGACTGAAGCTTTCTTT. Its protein product is CASSPPGVGTEAFF.

Regarding this clonotype: A junction boundary mismatches the germline segment, possibly from a read error. The V gene is TRBV27, the J gene TRBJ1-6; D remains ambiguous. The CDR3 consists of 14 residues. Germline V gene lookup returns CDR1 MNHEY and CDR2 SMNVEV (reference sequence). The CDR3 coding sequence is TGTGTCAGCAGTTTAGTTCTTATGGATTCACCCCTCCACTTT. Translation: CVSSLVLMDSPLHF.

This clonotype was observed a few times. This sequence joins TRBV7-7 and TRBJ2-5, with 9 bases fitting TRBD2. With 1 base clipped from V and 5 bases from J, the junction kept 8 bases outside the gene matches. Per the germline V gene, CDR1 is SSHAT and CDR2 is FNYEAQ (reference sequence). There are 16 residues in the CDR3. The CDR3 bases are TGTGCCAGCAGCTTAGTTTTTCTAGCGGGGCTGGAGACCCAGTACTTC. Translation gives CASSLVFLAGLETQYF.

The chain carries TRBV25-1 and TRBJ1-6; D not certain. This CDR3 spans 14 amino acids. The ends were cut back, 2 bases at V and 13 bases at J, with 15 bases in the middle. Per the germline V gene, CDR1 is MGHDK and CDR2 is SYGVNS. The CDR3 here is CASSEGVFSSPLHF. DNA for the CDR3: TGTGCCAGCAGTGAAGGCGTTTTCTCTTCGCCCCTCCACTTT.

In DNA form, the CDR3 reads TGTGCCAGCAGCCGGGATTCCTACAATGAGCAGTTCTTC. Its protein product is CASSRDSYNEQFF. V is TRBV9 and J is TRBJ2-1, with D possibly being TRBD2 (5 bases). The CDR3 covers 13 residues. Germline-derived CDR1 and CDR2 are SGDLS and YYNGEE. Trimming took 4 bases from V and 1 from J, leaving 6 bases between them.

This clonotype has a handful of counts. The genes are TRBV4-3 and TRBJ2-4; D remains ambiguous. The CDR3 extends over 18 amino acids. V dropped 4 bases and J dropped 2 bases, with 21 bases sitting between them. Germline values: CDR1 LGHNA, CDR2 YSLEER. As DNA, the CDR3 is TGCGCCAGCAGCCCACGACACCTCCCGGTTTTTTCCAAAAACATTCAGTACTTC. Encoded protein: CASSPRHLPVFSKNIQYF.

This clonotype was seen many times. This chain uses TRBV12-3 or TRBV12-4 with TRBJ1-1, with 7 bases that match TRBD1. V dropped 5 bases and J dropped 0; count of bases not matched to a gene: 3. This CDR3 contains 14 residues. CDR3 bases: TGTGCCAGCAGTGGGACAGCTCTGAACACTGAAGCTTTCTTT. Its translation is CASSGTALNTEAFF.

CDR3 sequence reads: CASSLGTGFGNEQFF. The CDR3 DNA reads TGTGCCAGCAGCTTGGGGACAGGGTTCGGCAATGAGCAGTTCTTC. This chain connects TRBV7-2 to TRBJ2-1; 9 positions agree with TRBD1. Germline V gene sequence: CDR1 SGHTA, CDR2 FQGNSA. After removal of 3 bases from V and 6 bases from J, the junction contained 6 bases not matched to a gene. The CDR3 is 15 amino acids.

This clonotype was seen ten or more times. This sequence joins TRBV4-3 and TRBJ1-4; D unresolved. Germline CDR1 is LGHNA and CDR2 is YSLEER. The V end was cut by 1 base, the J end by 0 bases, with 9 bases between. CDR3 length: 16 amino acids. The CDR3 reads CASSQGQSPTNEKLFF. CDR3 nucleotide sequence: TGCGCCAGCAGCCAAGGGCAGAGCCCAACTAATGAAAAACTGTTTTTT.